A single sample gave rise to the 25 T cell receptor beta chains below, sequenced in a study of cytomegalovirus exposure and HLA in healthy donors. The PCR ran on 60 Vbeta and 13 Jbeta primers. Sequencing was performed with immunoSEQ multiplex PCR; in TCRdb, only in-frame clones are kept and a portion is missing. This table holds approximately 210,000 clones, 75% to 80% found once. The specimen sequenced was PBMCs. The receptor set was obtained from a woman in her 30s in good health and CMV-seropositive.

The chain couples TRBV7-2 to TRBJ2-3; 12 bases are shared with TRBD2. The germline V gene has CDR1 SGHTA and CDR2 FQGNSA. The J segment lost 2 bases and the V segment lost 4 bases, leaving 4 bases of the junction unmatched. The CDR3 totals 16 residues. The CDR3 protein is CASSSGTSGLTDTQYF. The CDR3 DNA follows: TGTGCCAGCAGCTCGGGGACTAGCGGGCTCACAGATACGCAGTATTTT.

The V gene is TRBV19, the J gene TRBJ1-4, with 10 bases matching TRBD1. V gave up 10 bases and J gave up 8 bases; unmatched junction bases: 13. The CDR3 runs 15 residues. CDR1 and CDR2 from the germline V gene are LNHDA and SQIVND (reference sequence). The CDR3 reads CATSSRGQGDEKLFF. CDR3 in DNA: TGTGCCACCTCAAGTCGTGGACAGGGGGACGAAAAACTGTTTTTT.

V gene TRBV4-2 combines with J gene TRBJ2-7; TRBD2 matches 10 bases. The CDR3 totals 18 residues. Germline CDR1 LGHNA, CDR2 YNFKEQ. After removal of 0 bases from V and 3 bases from J, the junction contained 11 bases not matched to a gene. CDR3 sequence: CASSQDGLAGAPIYEQYF. CDR3 nucleotides: TGTGCCAGCAGCCAAGATGGGCTAGCGGGAGCCCCCATCTACGAGCAGTACTTC.

This chain joins TRBV7-9 and TRBJ1-1; D is ambiguous. The CDR3 has 14 residues. The germline V gene encodes CDR1 SEHNR and CDR2 FQNEAQ (reference sequence). V gave up 1 base and J gave up 2 bases, with 8 bases separating them. CDR3: CASSLGRSNTEAFF. The CDR3 DNA reads TGTGCCAGCAGCTTAGGCAGATCCAACACTGAAGCTTTCTTT.

The genes are TRBV7-2 and TRBJ1-4; D remains ambiguous. The CDR3 is made up of 13 amino acids. Trimming took 5 bases from V and 2 from J, leaving 6 bases between them. Per the germline V gene, CDR1 is SGHTA and CDR2 is FQGNSA. CDR3 sequence: CASSRSTNEKLFF. In DNA, the CDR3 is TGTGCCAGCAGCCGGAGCACTAATGAAAAACTGTTTTTT. The complete variable domain, with remaining parts taken from reference TRBV7-2 and TRBJ1-4, reads GAGVSQSPSNKVTEKGKDVELRCDPISGHTALYWYRQSLGQGLEFLIYFQGNSAPDKSGLPSDRFSAERTGGSVSTLTIQRTQQEDSAVYLCASSRSTNEKLFFGSGTQLSVL.

V is TRBV19 and J is TRBJ2-1; 11 nucleotides match TRBD2. The CDR3 runs 15 residues. V gave up 4 bases and J gave up 4 bases; unmatched junction bases: 3. Germline values: CDR1 LNHDA, CDR2 SQIVND (reference sequence). CDR3 protein: CASSRLAGPYNEQFF. CDR3 in DNA: TGTGCCAGTAGTAGACTAGCGGGACCATACAATGAGCAGTTCTTC.

This sequence joins TRBV13 and TRBJ2-5, with TRBD1 identical over 10 bases. The junction had 4 bases not matched to a gene; V was cut back by 5 bases and J by 1 base. CDR1 is PRHDT and CDR2 is FYEKMQ in the germline V gene (reference sequence). This CDR3 has 15 residues. CDR3 coding DNA: TGTGCCAGCAGCCTGGGACAGGGGAGCCAAGAGACCCAGTACTTC. This translates into CASSLGQGSQETQYF.

V and J are TRBV19 and TRBJ2-3; weak D call: TRBD1 (6 bases). Germline-derived CDR1 and CDR2 are LNHDA and SQIVND (reference sequence). The length of the CDR3 is 15 residues. V was trimmed by 5 bases and J by 9 bases, leaving 21 bases between them. CDR3 bases: TGTGCCAGTAGTCCCCACGCTTCCGGGACACTCACGCAGTATTTT. Translated: CASSPHASGTLTQYF.

The chain combines TRBV10-3 with TRBJ1-4; 10 bases map to TRBD1. Germline CDR1 and CDR2: ENHRY and SYGVKD. Trimming took 0 bases from V and 7 from J; bases not matched to a gene: 2. The length of the CDR3 is 15 residues. The CDR3 protein is CAISESTGGFEKLFF. Here the CDR3 DNA reads TGTGCCATCAGTGAGTCGACAGGGGGCTTTGAAAAACTGTTTTTT.

Regarding this clone: Other DNA sequences of this sample code for an identical CDR3. This chain links TRBV5-1 with TRBJ2-6, with 7 bases fitting TRBD1. The germline CDR1 and CDR2 sequences are SGHRS and YFSETQ. Unmatched junction bases numbered 0, after V lost 5 bases and J lost 1 base. The CDR3 extends over 14 amino acids. The CDR3 spells CASRTGSGANVLTF. The CDR3 bases are TGCGCCAGCAGGACAGGGTCTGGGGCCAACGTCCTGACTTTC. Drawing the rest from reference TRBV5-1 and TRBJ2-6, the complete variable domain is KAGVTQTPRYLIKTRGQQVTLSCSPISGHRSVSWYQQTPGQGLQFLFEYFSETQRNKGNFPGRFSGRQFSNSRSEMNVSTLELGDSALYLCASRTGSGANVLTFGAGSRLTVL.

This clone was seen a few times. The chain has TRBV7-2 and TRBJ1-1; no clear D. Trimming shortened V by 1 base and J by 1 base, and 10 bases separated the two germline ends. The CDR3 contains 15 residues. Germline lookup yields CDR1 SGHTA and CDR2 FQGNSA. CDR3 nucleotide sequence: TGTGCCAGCAGCTTAGATCACAGCGGGAACACTGAAGCTTTCTTT. This sequence encodes CASSLDHSGNTEAFF.

This sequence joins TRBV25-1 and TRBJ1-6; D gene ambiguous. The CDR3 has 13 amino acids. Deletions cut 8 bases from V and 8 bases from J, with 13 bases between. Germline CDR1 and CDR2: MGHDK and SYGVNS. CDR3 coding DNA: TGTGCCAGCTCTTCCCCCTTCCATTCACCCCTCCACTTT. Translated: CASSSPFHSPLHF.

V usage is TRBV7-2 and J usage is TRBJ2-7, with 14 bases aligning to TRBD2. The V and J ends lost 4 bases and 2 bases, in that order; junction bases with no gene match: 4. CDR3 length: 16 amino acids. Germline CDR1 reads SGHTA; CDR2 reads FQGNSA. The CDR3 sequence is CASSSGLAGVTYEQYF. The CDR3, as DNA: TGTGCCAGCAGCTCGGGACTAGCGGGAGTCACCTACGAGCAGTACTTC.

This rearrangement joins TRBV2 to TRBJ1-2; 7 positions match TRBD1. Germline V CDR1 and CDR2: SNHLY, FYNNEI. The CDR3 runs to 16 residues. V lost 5 bases and J lost 0; bases outside the gene matches: 9. CDR3 bases: TGTGCCAGCAGTAAAAACAGGGGTGCATCTAACTATGGCTACACCTTC. Translating gives CASSKNRGASNYGYTF. Drawing the rest from reference TRBV2 and TRBJ1-2, the complete variable domain is EPEVTQTPSHQVTQMGQEVILRCVPISNHLYFYWYRQILGQKVEFLVSFYNNEISEKSEIFDDQFSVERPDGSNFTLKIRSTKLEDSAMYFCASSKNRGASNYGYTFGSGTRLTVV.

The rearrangement joins TRBV19 to TRBJ2-2; D call uncertain. Per the germline V gene, CDR1 is LNHDA and CDR2 is SQIVND (reference sequence). The CDR3 is 14 amino acids. The germline V and J ends were trimmed by 10 bases and 1 base, with 13 bases remaining between them. The CDR3 is CATRKYMNTGELFF. In DNA, the CDR3 is TGTGCCACACGCAAGTACATGAACACCGGGGAGCTGTTTTTT.

V usage is TRBV5-1 and J usage is TRBJ1-2, with D uncertain. The CDR3 contains 14 residues. Germline V lookup: CDR1 SGHRS, CDR2 YFSETQ. Trimming removed 0 bases from V and 4 bases from J, with 10 bases in between. The CDR3 sequence is CASSLEAVTYGYTF. CDR3 bases: TGCGCCAGCAGCTTGGAGGCGGTAACCTATGGCTACACCTTC. Drawing the rest from reference TRBV5-1 and TRBJ1-2, the complete variable domain is KAGVTQTPRYLIKTRGQQVTLSCSPISGHRSVSWYQQTPGQGLQFLFEYFSETQRNKGNFPGRFSGRQFSNSRSEMNVSTLELGDSALYLCASSLEAVTYGYTFGSGTRLTVV.

This sequence joins TRBV19 and TRBJ1-2; the match to TRBD1 covers 8 bases. V shed 8 bases, J shed 7 bases, and the junction held 9 bases outside the gene matches. This CDR3 spans 13 amino acids. Germline V gene lookup returns CDR1 LNHDA and CDR2 SQIVND (reference sequence). The CDR3 loop reads CASQQQGAGGYTF. Written as DNA, the CDR3 is TGTGCCAGTCAGCAGCAGGGGGCTGGTGGCTACACCTTC.

The J gene is TRBJ2-3, the V gene TRBV11-2; D not resolved. The CDR3 length is 14 residues. The V gene's germline CDR1 is SGHAT and CDR2 FQNNGV. V was cut by 3 bases and J by 2 bases, with 9 bases left in between. CDR3 region: CASSLGSLTDTQYF. The CDR3 coding sequence is TGTGCCAGCAGCTTGGGCAGCCTCACAGATACGCAGTATTTT.

This chain connects TRBV7-2 to TRBJ1-2, with D possibly TRBD1 on 6 matching bases. V shed 0 bases and J shed 9 bases, with 11 bases lying between them. This CDR3 has 13 amino acids. The V gene's germline CDR1 is SGHTA and CDR2 FQGNSA. The CDR3 DNA follows: TGTGCCAGCAGCTTAGCCCAGGGGCTGAGCTACACCTTC. The encoded protein is CASSLAQGLSYTF.

As regards this clone: This same CDR3 is encoded by further DNA sequences in the sample. The chain carries TRBV4-3 and TRBJ2-1, with D perhaps matching TRBD2 (6 bases). The V and J ends lost 2 bases and 3 bases respectively, with 14 bases between them. The V gene's germline CDR1 is LGHNA and CDR2 YSLEER. The CDR3 runs 16 residues. Here the CDR3 reads CASSQRNSGLYNEQFF. The CDR3 DNA reads TGCGCCAGCAGCCAACGTAATAGCGGACTCTACAATGAGCAGTTCTTC.

The sample holds a few counts of this clone. This chain connects TRBV28 to TRBJ1-5; tentative D call: TRBD1 (6 bases). Trimming pared 3 bases from V and 2 bases from J, leaving 11 bases between. The V gene's germline CDR1 is MDHEN and CDR2 SYDVKM. The CDR3 loop spans 15 amino acids. CDR3 loop: CASSFQGSGNQPQHF. The CDR3 DNA follows: TGTGCCAGCAGTTTTCAGGGGTCGGGCAATCAGCCCCAGCATTTT.

This chain links TRBV27 with TRBJ2-7, with D hard to call. Germline V gene lookup returns CDR1 MNHEY and CDR2 SMNVEV (reference sequence). V lost 5 bases to trimming and J lost 3 bases, with 8 bases between them. The CDR3 loop spans 12 amino acids. The CDR3: CASSPNFYEQYF. CDR3 DNA sequence: TGTGCCAGCAGTCCCAACTTCTACGAGCAGTACTTC.

This clone was found a few times. The chain couples TRBV27 to TRBJ2-2; no clear D gene. Germline V lookup: CDR1 MNHEY, CDR2 SMNVEV (reference sequence). This CDR3 is built from 17 residues. With 0 bases removed from V and 1 base from J, the gap between germline ends came to 12 bases. The CDR3 coding sequence is TGTGCCAGCAGTTTATCGTACGGTATTGGGAACACCGGGGAGCTGTTTTTT. This codes for CASSLSYGIGNTGELFF.

The rearrangement uses TRBV27 and TRBJ2-1; 9 nucleotides align to TRBD1. J was trimmed by 3 bases and V by 4 bases; bases with no gene match: 4. CDR3 length: 15 residues. From germline, CDR1 is MNHEY and CDR2 SMNVEV (reference sequence). The CDR3: CASSSRQGGYNEQFF. As DNA, the CDR3 is TGTGCCAGCAGTTCTCGACAGGGGGGCTACAATGAGCAGTTCTTC.

The chain employs TRBV5-5 and TRBJ2-6; D remains unclear. The CDR3 extends over 14 amino acids. Per the germline V gene, CDR1 is SGHKS and CDR2 is YYEKEE (reference sequence). V was cut by 4 bases and J by 4 bases, with 9 bases left in between. CDR3 coding DNA: TGTGCCAGCAGCCCTGGGCCGGGGGCCAACGTCCTGACTTTC. Its translation: CASSPGPGANVLTF.